Listed below are T cell receptor beta chains from one sample, sequenced in a study of T cells after yellow fever vaccination. TCRdb re-analysed the 5' RACE reads in MiXCR, keeping a single row per CDR3 protein. Seen here are 350,000 or so distinct CDR3 sequences, 7% to 10% observed once, and the top ten hold approximately 15%. Sample: PBMCs, taken around 45 days after the first yellow fever vaccination. The receptors were gathered from a man younger than 30 who received the YFV17D yellow fever vaccine. The CDR3 runs from the conserved cysteine through the conserved F or W. Fields, in order: D gene, V gene, J gene, clone size, CDR3 DNA, CDR3 protein. A D gene is named only where the DNA matches it firmly. Expanded clones get a size class; other rows say once, few or many, or leave the size out.

D gene: TRBD1
V gene: TRBV4-1
J gene: TRBJ2-3
clone size: -
CDR3 DNA: TGCGCCAGCAGCCCCTATCAGGGACAGGGGAGAGATACGCAGTATTTT
CDR3 protein: CASSPYQGQGRDTQYF

D gene: -
V gene: TRBV5-1
J gene: TRBJ1-5
clone size: few
CDR3 DNA: TGCGCCAGCAGCGAAGGGACATACAATCAGCCCCAGCATTTT
CDR3 protein: CASSEGTYNQPQHF

D gene: -
V gene: TRBV15
J gene: TRBJ1-5
clone size: -
CDR3 DNA: TGTGCCACCAGCAGGGGGTCGGGGGGCAATCAGCCCCAGCATTTT
CDR3 protein: CATSRGSGGNQPQHF

D gene: TRBD1
V gene: TRBV11-1
J gene: TRBJ2-1
clone size: few
CDR3 DNA: TGTGCCAGCAGCTTAGTAACCTCCGGGACAGGGGGATACAATGAGCAGTTCTTC
CDR3 protein: CASSLVTSGTGGYNEQFF

D gene: -
V gene: TRBV29-1
J gene: TRBJ2-2
clone size: few
CDR3 DNA: TGCAGCGTTGAAGGAGGGCAGAGCGGGGAGCTGTTTTTT
CDR3 protein: CSVEGGQSGELFF

D gene: -
V gene: TRBV4-2
J gene: TRBJ1-2
clone size: many
CDR3 DNA: TGTGCCAGCAGCCAAGAAAGCGCGCGGAATAACTATGGCTACACCTTC
CDR3 protein: CASSQESARNNYGYTF

D gene: -
V gene: TRBV19
J gene: TRBJ1-5
clone size: few
CDR3 DNA: TGTGCCAGTAAGGCCGGTCAAACCCAGCATTTT
CDR3 protein: CASKAGQTQHF

D gene: TRBD2
V gene: TRBV10-2
J gene: TRBJ2-6
clone size: many
CDR3 DNA: TGCGCCAGCAGTGGTGGGGGGACTAACTCTGGGGCCAACGTCCTGACTTTC
CDR3 protein: CASSGGGTNSGANVLTF

D gene: TRBD1
V gene: TRBV6-5
J gene: TRBJ1-6
clone size: -
CDR3 DNA: TGTGCCAGCAGTTACGCCGGGACAGGAGTTAATAATTCACCCCTCCACTTT
CDR3 protein: CASSYAGTGVNNSPLHF

D gene: -
V gene: TRBV4-3
J gene: TRBJ1-2
clone size: -
CDR3 DNA: TGCGCCAGCAGCCAAGACCTCGGGCAGATGGGCTACACCTTC
CDR3 protein: CASSQDLGQMGYTF